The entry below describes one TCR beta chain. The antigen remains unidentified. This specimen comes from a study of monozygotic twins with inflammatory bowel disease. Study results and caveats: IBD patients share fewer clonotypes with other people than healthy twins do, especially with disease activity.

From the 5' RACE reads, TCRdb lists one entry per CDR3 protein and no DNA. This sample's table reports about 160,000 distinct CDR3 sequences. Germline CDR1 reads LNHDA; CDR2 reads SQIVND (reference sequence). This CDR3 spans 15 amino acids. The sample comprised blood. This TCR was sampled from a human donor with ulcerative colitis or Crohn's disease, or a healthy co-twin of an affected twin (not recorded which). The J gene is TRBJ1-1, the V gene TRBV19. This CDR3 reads CASSISGQVNTEAFF.